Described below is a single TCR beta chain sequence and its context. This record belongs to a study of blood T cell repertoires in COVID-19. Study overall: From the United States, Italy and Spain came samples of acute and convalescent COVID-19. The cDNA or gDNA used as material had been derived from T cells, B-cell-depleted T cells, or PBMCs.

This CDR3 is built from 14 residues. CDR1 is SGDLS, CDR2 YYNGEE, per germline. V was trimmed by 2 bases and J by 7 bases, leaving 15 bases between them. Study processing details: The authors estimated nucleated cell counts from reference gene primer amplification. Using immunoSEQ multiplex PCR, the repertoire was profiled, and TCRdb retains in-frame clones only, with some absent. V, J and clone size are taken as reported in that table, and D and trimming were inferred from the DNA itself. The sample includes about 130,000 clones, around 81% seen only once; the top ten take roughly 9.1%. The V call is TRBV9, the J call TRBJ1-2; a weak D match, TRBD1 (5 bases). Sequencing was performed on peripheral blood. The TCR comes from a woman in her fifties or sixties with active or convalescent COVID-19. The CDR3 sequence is CASSVGGPTFGYTF. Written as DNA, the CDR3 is TGTGCCAGCAGCGTCGGGGGACCGACCTTTGGCTACACCTTC.